Here is one T cell receptor beta chain with its context. Its antigen is currently unknown. Everyone who donated was a Caucasian adult who lived in Nashville, Tennessee. This sample was included in a study of shared clonotypes between healthy human individuals. Study-level findings and limits: The small donor group covered limited genetic and exposure diversity.

This CDR3 is 17 amino acids long. From germline, CDR1 is LGHNA and CDR2 YSLEER. The V and J ends lost 0 bases and 5 bases respectively, with 19 bases between them. Original handling: Without quality scores, immunoSEQ junctional reads could not be filtered like full-length reads. TCRdb's copy holds only in-frame clones and misses some; the assay was immunoSEQ multiplex PCR. V, J and clone size were drawn from that table, and D and trimming were deduced from the DNA. Found here are millions of clones, 85% to 95% of them singletons; the top ten hold roughly 0.13%. J is TRBJ1-1 and V is TRBV4-3; D may be TRBD1 (6 bases). The sequenced sample consisted of naive CD4+ T cells sorted from blood. Described subset: CD45RA+ positively selected. The TCR was taken from a young man in good health. The CDR3 here is CASSQDSRSGEGTEAFF. The CDR3 region has the DNA TGCGCCAGCAGCCAAGATAGTCGGTCAGGGGAGGGTACTGAAGCTTTCTTT.